This T cell receptor (beta chain) was captured in a study of CD8 T cells in Susac syndrome. Reverse transcription of roughly 0.5 to 1 ug RNA was carried out with random hexamers. Amplification of TCR beta CDR3 used immunoSEQ multiplex PCR across 54 Vbeta and 13 Jbeta. TCRdb passed the immunoSEQ multiplex PCR reads through MiXCR, listing each CDR3 protein once. This sample has approximately 230,000 distinct CDR3 sequences; 93% occur once, and the top ten carry 0.065% to 0.08%. TCR beta from blood CD8+ and CD4+ T cells was sequenced. Through negative isolation, CD4+ and CD8+ T cells were obtained, while TEMRA cells were enriched using FACS. This sequence originates from a human donor with multiple sclerosis. Sample: CD4+ T cells from PBMCs.

The CDR3 protein is CSVVNRGLESEAFF. CDR3 nucleotide sequence: TGCAGCGTGGTGAACAGGGGGCTGGAATCTGAAGCTTTCTTT. The chain couples TRBV29-1 to TRBJ1-1; 9 bases map to TRBD1. Losses at the gene ends were 6 bases for V and 6 bases for J; bases not matched to a gene: 11. The CDR3 sequence is 14 residues long. Looked up from germline, CDR1 is SQVTM and CDR2 is ANQGSEA.